The 11 T cell receptor beta chains listed next were all sequenced from one sample in a study of blood T cell repertoires in COVID-19 (dated by TCRdb to 2018 to 2020). To prepare the library, the immunoSEQ multiplex PCR assay was applied. TCRdb's version of the immuneACCESS table is confined to in-frame rearrangements and falls short of the full clone set. An unresolved V gene accounts for under half of the shortfall where checked; the remainder is of unknown origin. The sample includes over 30,000 clones, with about 92% observed a single time. The ten largest make up roughly a fifth of the sample. Sequencing input: peripheral blood. These receptors all stem from an elderly man with acute or convalescent COVID-19.

The genes are TRBV9 and TRBJ2-2; the D gene is possibly TRBD2 (6 bases). This CDR3 spans 16 amino acids. CDR1 and CDR2 (germline): SGDLS, YYNGEE. Trimming removed 4 bases from V and 1 base from J, with 14 bases in between. CDR3 sequence reads: CASSPRTGRNTGELFF. CDR3 nucleotide sequence: TGTGCCAGCAGCCCCCGGACCGGGAGGAACACCGGGGAGCTGTTTTTT.

The V gene is TRBV27, the J gene TRBJ2-7; TRBD1 matches at 8 bases. The CDR3 is made up of 14 amino acids. The germline CDR1 and CDR2 sequences are MNHEY and SMNVEV (reference sequence). Losses at the gene ends were 6 bases for V and 3 bases for J; bases not matched to a gene: 7. The CDR3 coding sequence is TGTGCCAGCAGGGAGACAGGGGTTCTCTACGAGCAGTACTTC. Translation: CASRETGVLYEQYF.

This rearrangement joins TRBV28 to TRBJ2-6; 7 bases are shared with TRBD1. From germline, CDR1 is MDHEN and CDR2 SYDVKM. V trimming: 7 bases; J trimming: 4 bases; junction bases outside the gene matches: 10. The CDR3 is made up of 16 amino acids. The CDR3: CASTPSGRGGANVLTF. The CDR3 DNA reads TGTGCCAGCACCCCGTCCGGCAGGGGGGGGGCCAACGTCCTGACTTTC.

This clone appeared a single time. V usage is TRBV7-3 and J usage is TRBJ2-1; TRBD1 matches at 9 bases. Trimming removed 2 bases from V and 10 bases from J; junction bases left unmatched: 6. The CDR3 spans 14 residues. The germline gives CDR1 SGHTA, CDR2 FQGTGA. The DNA for the CDR3 is TGTGCCAGCAGCTTAGCACAGGGGGCAGGGGAGCAGTTCTTC. This gives the protein CASSLAQGAGEQFF.

J is TRBJ2-5 and V is TRBV9; 12 nucleotides line up with TRBD1. With 5 bases clipped from V and 7 bases from J, the junction kept 12 bases outside the gene matches. This CDR3 spans 16 amino acids. Germline V lookup: CDR1 SGDLS, CDR2 YYNGEE. The CDR3 sequence: CASSSPGTGGRGTQYF. In DNA, the CDR3 is TGTGCCAGCAGTTCTCCCGGGACAGGGGGCCGCGGGACCCAGTACTTC.

The genes are TRBV11-2 and TRBJ2-1; tentative D call: TRBD2 (7 bases). V was shortened by 5 bases and J by 4 bases, with 21 bases between the two germline ends. The CDR3 contains 17 residues. Germline V gives CDR1 SGHAT, CDR2 FQNNGV. CDR3 protein: CASSPGFWGGAYNEQFF. CDR3 sequence (DNA): TGTGCCAGCAGCCCAGGCTTTTGGGGGGGGGCGTACAATGAGCAGTTCTTC.

The chain recombines TRBV19 with TRBJ2-3; the match to TRBD2 covers 8 bases. The CDR3 has 15 residues. The V and J ends lost 5 bases and 8 bases, in that order; junction bases with no gene match: 12. Germline lookup yields CDR1 LNHDA and CDR2 SQIVND (reference sequence). DNA for the CDR3: TGTGCCAGTAGTGTCCGGGGGGGGGATTCGGTTACGCAGTATTTT. Residues: CASSVRGGDSVTQYF.

The genes are TRBV7-9 and TRBJ2-1; 9 bases match TRBD1. V shed 5 bases, J shed 1 base, and the junction held 9 bases outside the gene matches. Germline lookup yields CDR1 SEHNR and CDR2 FQNEAQ (reference sequence). There are 17 residues in the CDR3. CDR3 residues: CASSRTGVGSSYNEQFF. CDR3 nucleotides: TGTGCCAGCAGCCGGACAGGGGTGGGGTCATCCTACAATGAGCAGTTCTTC.

The rearrangement links TRBV27 to TRBJ1-4, with TRBD1 identical over 7 bases. Germline V gene sequence: CDR1 MNHEY, CDR2 SMNVEV (reference sequence). The V gene end was trimmed by 3 bases and the J gene end by 7 bases; junction bases not matched to a gene: 5. The length of the CDR3 is 14 residues. In DNA, the CDR3 is TGTGCCAGCAGTTTGGACAGGAGAGGTGAAAAACTGTTTTTT. This encodes CASSLDRRGEKLFF. Full variable domain (outside the CDR3, taken from reference TRBV27 and TRBJ1-4): EAQVTQNPRYLITVTGKKLTVTCSQNMNHEYMSWYRQDPGLGLRQIYYSMNVEVTDKGDVPEGYKVSRKEKRNFPLILESPSPNQTSLYFCASSLDRRGEKLFFGSGTQLSVL.

Relative to its sample, this clone is medium-sized. The V and J genes are TRBV6-5 and TRBJ1-5; unclear D gene. The V and J ends lost 6 bases and 4 bases respectively, with 10 bases between them. The CDR3 sequence is 13 residues long. Germline values: CDR1 MNHEY, CDR2 SVGAGI. CDR3 nucleotide sequence: TGTGCCAGCAGGGCCTCCCTTAATCAGCCCCAGCATTTT. It is translated as CASRASLNQPQHF.

The gene calls are TRBV5-1 and TRBJ2-7, with D perhaps matching TRBD2 (5 bases). CDR3 length: 14 residues. Germline V gives CDR1 SGHRS, CDR2 YFSETQ. V lost 1 base to trimming and J lost 2 bases, with 10 bases between them. The CDR3 DNA reads as TGCGCCAGCAGCTTGTGGGGAGCCCCCTACGAGCAGTACTTC. Amino acids: CASSLWGAPYEQYF.